A single sample is the source of the 14 T cell receptor beta chains below, sequenced in a study of response to subunit inactivated influenza vaccine. TCRdb fed the RT-PCR reads into MiXCR, producing one record per CDR3 protein. Found here are 700,000 to 800,000 distinct CDR3 sequences, about a fifth of them singletons; the top ten hold roughly 11%. Here the sequenced sample was PBMCs from blood, taken 5 days after vaccination. The receptors here all came from a man aged 45-65 years who received an inactivated influenza vaccine.

This clonotype has more than one count but fewer than ten. The V gene is TRBV5-1, the J gene TRBJ2-2; no firm D call. This CDR3 is 17 amino acids long. With 0 bases removed from V and 4 bases from J, the gap between germline ends came to 16 bases. Germline V gene lookup returns CDR1 SGHRS and CDR2 YFSETQ. DNA for the CDR3: TGCGCCAGCAGCTTGGCCCTGCCTAGAGTCGTCACCGGGGAGCTGTTTTTT. Translating it yields CASSLALPRVVTGELFF.

This clonotype was seen only a few times. V is TRBV6-5 and J is TRBJ1-4; D gene uncertain. Trimming shortened V by 2 bases and J by 17 bases, and 15 bases separated the two germline ends. The CDR3 is made up of 12 amino acids. Germline V CDR1 and CDR2: MNHEY, SVGAGI. The CDR3 loop is CASSYAGDQCFF. The CDR3 bases are TGTGCCAGCAGTTACGCCGGCGATCAGTGTTTTTTT.

The chain employs TRBV12-3 or TRBV12-4 and TRBJ2-2; D perhaps matches TRBD2 (5 bases). V lost 6 bases and J lost 0, with 11 bases in between. The CDR3 covers 15 residues. CDR3 bases: TGTGCCAGCAGGTCAGCGGTGGCGAACACCGGGGAGCTGTTTTTT. Translated: CASRSAVANTGELFF.

This clonotype was recorded at least ten times. This chain connects TRBV6-1 to TRBJ2-1; possibly TRBD2 for D (5 bases). V lost 7 bases to trimming and J lost 0 bases, with 13 bases between them. The CDR3 extends over 15 amino acids. CDR1 MNHNS and CDR2 SASEGT come from the germline V gene. CDR3: CASTEMAGSYNEQFF. DNA for the CDR3: TGTGCCAGCACCGAAATGGCGGGCTCCTACAATGAGCAGTTCTTC.

The gene calls are TRBV9 and TRBJ2-7; D may correspond to TRBD1 or TRBD2 (5 bases each). The CDR3 spans 16 residues. The ends were cut back, 0 bases at V and 3 bases at J, with 16 bases in the middle. Germline V CDR1 and CDR2: SGDLS, YYNGEE. The CDR3 sequence is CASSVAGTGGFYEQYF. The CDR3 nucleotides read TGTGCCAGCAGCGTAGCGGGGACCGGTGGGTTCTACGAGCAGTACTTC.

Many counts were recorded for this clonotype. The chain links TRBV20-1 to TRBJ1-3; D ambiguous. Germline V gene lookup returns CDR1 DFQATT and CDR2 SNEGSKA (reference sequence). This CDR3 spans 13 amino acids. V was cut by 6 bases and J by 4 bases, with 13 bases left in between. The CDR3, as DNA: TGCAGTGCGACGAAACGTGGAGGAAACACCATATATTTT. Translation gives CSATKRGGNTIYF.

V and J are TRBV7-2 and TRBJ1-2; TRBD1 matches at 7 bases. CDR1 and CDR2 from the germline V gene are SGHTA and FQGNSA. V was pared by 5 bases and J by 3 bases, with 12 bases of the junction left unmatched. The CDR3 length is 16 residues. The CDR3 is CASSPILGGDYYGYTF. The CDR3 nucleotides are TGTGCCAGCAGCCCAATCTTAGGGGGCGATTACTATGGCTACACCTTC.

In its sample, this clonotype was seen many times. The chain links TRBV20-1 to TRBJ2-1; no clear D gene. Germline lookup yields CDR1 DFQATT and CDR2 SNEGSKA (reference sequence). V gave up 0 bases and J gave up 15 bases, with 12 bases separating them. The CDR3 is made up of 11 amino acids. DNA of the CDR3: TGCAGTGCTAGAGAGCGGTCAGTCCGGTTCTTC. This sequence encodes CSARERSVRFF.

This clonotype has more than one count but fewer than ten. This rearrangement joins TRBV6-2 or TRBV6-3 to TRBJ1-2; D call uncertain. The CDR3 extends over 14 amino acids. Between the trimmed V and J ends, which lost 0 bases and 7 bases, there was a span of 12 bases. Germline CDR1 is MNHEY and CDR2 is SVGEGT. CDR3 nucleotide sequence: TGTGCCAGCAGTTACTCCGGCACCTCCCGTGGCTACACCTTC. Residues: CASSYSGTSRGYTF.

The rearrangement links TRBV27 to TRBJ1-1; no reliable D call. Germline V gives CDR1 MNHEY, CDR2 SMNVEV (reference sequence). This CDR3 spans 13 amino acids. V was cut by 3 bases and J by 7 bases, with 12 bases left in between. Here the CDR3 DNA reads TGTGCCAGCAGTTTTAAGGGCCCTTTTGAAGCTTTCTTT. As protein: CASSFKGPFEAFF.

This clonotype turned up a few times. J is TRBJ2-3 and V is TRBV29-1, with TRBD1 matching over 8 bases. Per the germline V gene, CDR1 is SQVTM and CDR2 is ANQGSEA. V gave up 3 bases and J gave up 3 bases; unmatched junction bases: 8. CDR3 length: 15 amino acids. CDR3 DNA: TGCAGCGTTGAGCCGAGGGACAGGTTAACAGATACGCAGTATTTT. It codes for CSVEPRDRLTDTQYF.

The chain carries TRBV12-3 or TRBV12-4 and TRBJ2-3, with 8 positions matching TRBD1. The CDR3 is 13 amino acids. With V trimmed by 9 bases and J by 7 bases, 9 bases remained unmatched. CDR3 loop: CASQGQGAYTQYF. Written as DNA, the CDR3 is TGTGCCAGTCAAGGGCAGGGGGCATATACGCAGTATTTT.

This clonotype occurred many times. This chain uses TRBV7-9 with TRBJ2-7, with D perhaps matching TRBD1 (5 bases). The CDR3 runs 13 residues. V was clipped by 1 base and J by 5 bases, with 9 bases between them. Germline loops: CDR1 SEHNR, CDR2 FQNEAQ (reference sequence). The chain's CDR3 is CASSLEQGNEQYF. CDR3 sequence (DNA): TGTGCCAGCAGCTTAGAGCAGGGCAACGAGCAGTACTTC. Full variable domain (rest looked up from reference TRBV7-9 and TRBJ2-7): DTGVSQNPRHKITKRGQNVTFRCDPISEHNRLYWYRQTLGQGPEFLTYFQNEAQLEKSRLLSDRFSAERPKGSFSTLEIQRTEQGDSAMYLCASSLEQGNEQYFGPGTRLTVT.

This chain uses TRBV11-2 with TRBJ2-3; no clear D gene. This CDR3 has 15 residues. Germline loops: CDR1 SGHAT, CDR2 FQNNGV. V lost 3 bases and J lost 6, with 16 bases in between. The CDR3, as DNA: TGTGCCAGCAGCTTTCAAGGGCTAGTTACGGATACGCAGTATTTT. This gives the protein CASSFQGLVTDTQYF.